This is a list of T cell receptor beta chains from one sample in a study of cytomegalovirus exposure and HLA in healthy donors. Sequencing used immunoSEQ multiplex PCR; TCRdb keeps in-frame clones, though not all of them. The sample shows 150,000 to 200,000 clones, 79% of them seen only once. The sample taken for sequencing was PBMCs. These receptors came from a woman aged 45-65 years in good health and CMV-seronegative. CDR3s include the opening cysteine and the closing phenylalanine or tryptophan. D genes are given only for firm matches. Clone size, where shown, is once, few, many, or a class for clones that have expanded.

v_call	clone_size	d_call	j_call	cdr3_nt	cdr3_aa
TRBV27	.	.	TRBJ1-2	TGTGCCAGCAGTTTATCTGGAACAGATGGCTACACCTTC	CASSLSGTDGYTF
TRBV5-1	.	.	TRBJ1-4	TGCGCCAGCAGCCCCCGGGGGGGGACAACTAATGAAAAACTGTTTTTT	CASSPRGGTTNEKLFF
TRBV4-1	.	TRBD1	TRBJ1-2	TGCGCCAGCAGCCAAGTTCTCGGGACAGGGGGCGCAGGGGGCTACACCTTC	CASSQVLGTGGAGGYTF
TRBV19	.	.	TRBJ2-1	TGTGCCAGTAGTCCCCCCAGGCCAGGCAATGAGCAGTTCTTC	CASSPPRPGNEQFF
TRBV13	.	.	TRBJ2-5	TGTGCCAGCAGCCCCTCCCCAGGGCGAGAGACCCAGTACTTC	CASSPSPGRETQYF
TRBV7-9	.	TRBD2	TRBJ2-5	TGTGCCAGCAGCCCCTCGGGGGGGGGAGAGACCCAGTACTTC	CASSPSGGGETQYF
TRBV2	.	.	TRBJ1-1	TGTGCCAGCAGACCCCCGGAGAGAAGGATGAACACTGAAGCTTTCTTT	CASRPPERRMNTEAFF
TRBV5-1	.	TRBD2	TRBJ2-3	TGCGCCAGCAGCCCGTGGACTAGCGGGGGTTCCGCTTTGTGGGATACGCAGTATTTT	CASSPWTSGGSALWDTQYF
TRBV4-3	.	.	TRBJ1-2	TGCGCCAGCAGCCAAGATTACCGACAGAACTATGGCTACACCTTC	CASSQDYRQNYGYTF
TRBV19	.	.	TRBJ1-1	TGTGCCAGTATGCATGCTGGGGGGGCCGGCACTGAAGCTTTCTTT	CASMHAGGAGTEAFF
TRBV6-5	.	.	TRBJ1-3	TGTGCCAGCAGCCCAGGGGGAAACACCATATATTTT	CASSPGGNTIYF
TRBV28	few	.	TRBJ1-1	TGTGCCAGCAGAGCGAACACTGAAGCTTTCTTT	CASRANTEAFF
TRBV6-5	.	.	TRBJ2-1	TGTGCCAGCAGTTACGTTCCTAGCTACAATGAGCAGTTCTTC	CASSYVPSYNEQFF
TRBV10-3	.	.	TRBJ1-1	TGTGCCATCAGTGAGTCACGGGGGGCAGGGAGCACTGAAGCTTTCTTT	CAISESRGAGSTEAFF
TRBV2	.	TRBD1	TRBJ2-3	TGTGCCACCCGGACAGGCCTCACAGATACGCAGTATTTT	CATRTGLTDTQYF
TRBV7-7	.	TRBD2	TRBJ2-7	TGTGCTAGCAGCTTAGGCGGGGGGGGAGACGAGCAGTACTTC	CASSLGGGGDEQYF